Listed below are T cell receptor beta chains from one sample, sequenced in a study of radiotherapy plus CTLA-4 blockade in lung cancer. The method was immunoSEQ multiplex PCR; TCRdb's version includes in-frame clones alone and lacks a portion of them. The table includes tens of thousands of clones, roughly four fifths detected once. The starting material was peripheral blood, obtained from a patient treated with radiotherapy plus ipilimumab. The source is a human donor with non-small cell lung cancer whose response to radiotherapy plus ipilimumab could not be evaluated. The CDR3 runs from the conserved cysteine through the conserved F or W. The order of the fields is J gene, D gene, clone size, V gene, CDR3 protein, CDR3 DNA. D genes are given only for firm matches. Clone size is stated in some rows and not others, as once, few, many or a class when expanded.

J gene: TRBJ2-7
D gene: .
clone size: .
V gene: TRBV28
CDR3 protein: CASVDPSYSSYEQYF
CDR3 DNA: TGTGCCAGCGTTGACCCCAGCTACAGCTCCTACGAGCAGTACTTC

J gene: TRBJ2-5
D gene: .
clone size: .
V gene: TRBV29-1
CDR3 protein: CSVAQETQYF
CDR3 DNA: TGCAGCGTTGCTCAAGAGACCCAGTACTTC

J gene: TRBJ2-5
D gene: TRBD2
clone size: .
V gene: TRBV11-2
CDR3 protein: CASRMTSGRDETQYF
CDR3 DNA: TGTGCCAGCAGGATGACTAGCGGGAGGGATGAGACCCAGTACTTC

J gene: TRBJ1-2
D gene: .
clone size: .
V gene: TRBV21-1
CDR3 protein: CASTNAEIRDRGIRNYGYTF
CDR3 DNA: TGTGCCAGCACCAATGCTGAAATCCGGGACAGGGGAATCCGGAACTATGGCTACACCTTC

J gene: TRBJ1-1
D gene: TRBD1
clone size: .
V gene: TRBV9
CDR3 protein: CASSAGTGIEAFF
CDR3 DNA: TGTGCCAGCAGCGCCGGGACAGGGATTGAAGCTTTCTTT

J gene: TRBJ1-2
D gene: TRBD1
clone size: .
V gene: TRBV28
CDR3 protein: CASSSAPGTARSSNYGYTF
CDR3 DNA: TGTGCCAGCAGTTCGGCTCCCGGGACAGCCAGATCTTCTAACTATGGCTACACCTTC

J gene: TRBJ1-2
D gene: .
clone size: once
V gene: TRBV10-3
CDR3 protein: CAISESRGYTF
CDR3 DNA: TGTGCCATCAGTGAGTCGAGAGGCTACACCTTC

J gene: TRBJ1-1
D gene: .
clone size: .
V gene: TRBV28
CDR3 protein: CASSFALGLNTEAFF
CDR3 DNA: TGTGCCAGCAGTTTTGCGCTGGGCCTGAACACTGAAGCTTTCTTT

J gene: TRBJ1-5
D gene: .
clone size: once
V gene: TRBV6-1
CDR3 protein: CASRGPGSGHQPQHF
CDR3 DNA: TGTGCCAGCAGGGGGCCAGGGTCCGGCCATCAGCCCCAGCATTTT

J gene: TRBJ2-1
D gene: TRBD2
clone size: .
V gene: TRBV7-9
CDR3 protein: CASSPLAGSSYNEQFF
CDR3 DNA: TGTGCCAGCAGCCCTCTAGCGGGCTCCTCCTACAATGAGCAGTTCTTC

J gene: TRBJ2-7
D gene: .
clone size: once
V gene: TRBV7-2
CDR3 protein: CASSLDHRATAEQYF
CDR3 DNA: TGTGCCAGCAGCTTAGATCACAGGGCTACCGCCGAGCAGTACTTC

J gene: TRBJ2-1
D gene: .
clone size: .
V gene: TRBV19
CDR3 protein: CASSGTGPRNEQFF
CDR3 DNA: TGTGCCAGTAGTGGGACTGGACCTCGAAATGAGCAGTTCTTC

J gene: TRBJ2-4
D gene: .
clone size: .
V gene: TRBV7-9
CDR3 protein: CASSLHLRNEGIQYF
CDR3 DNA: TGTGCCAGCAGCTTGCACCTCAGGAATGAGGGCATTCAGTACTTC

J gene: TRBJ1-1
D gene: .
clone size: .
V gene: TRBV28
CDR3 protein: CASSGDTEAFF
CDR3 DNA: TGTGCCAGCAGCGGGGACACTGAAGCTTTCTTT

J gene: TRBJ2-3
D gene: TRBD2
clone size: .
V gene: TRBV2
CDR3 protein: CASRSGSGSSDTQYF
CDR3 DNA: TGTGCCAGCAGGAGCGGTAGCGGGAGCTCAGATACGCAGTATTTT

J gene: TRBJ1-2
D gene: .
clone size: .
V gene: TRBV7-2
CDR3 protein: CASSLGGGGRYGYTF
CDR3 DNA: TGTGCCAGCAGCTTGGGGGGTGGAGGCCGCTATGGCTACACCTTC

J gene: TRBJ1-2
D gene: .
clone size: .
V gene: TRBV25-1
CDR3 protein: CASRIPGHLIFVF
CDR3 DNA: TGTGCCAGCAGGATCCCGGGACACCTCATTTTCGTCTTC

J gene: TRBJ2-1
D gene: .
clone size: few
V gene: TRBV2
CDR3 protein: CASTRGSYNEQFF
CDR3 DNA: TGTGCCAGCACGAGAGGCTCCTACAATGAGCAGTTCTTC

J gene: TRBJ2-1
D gene: TRBD2
clone size: once
V gene: TRBV7-2
CDR3 protein: CASSRGTRGDEQFF
CDR3 DNA: TGTGCCAGCAGCCGTGGGACTAGGGGCGATGAGCAGTTCTTC

J gene: TRBJ2-3
D gene: TRBD2
clone size: .
V gene: TRBV25-1
CDR3 protein: CASSDTTSGDRTDTQYF
CDR3 DNA: TGTGCTAGCAGTGACACGACTAGCGGGGACCGCACAGATACGCAGTATTTT

J gene: TRBJ2-7
D gene: .
clone size: .
V gene: TRBV12-1
CDR3 protein: CASSRGTSGGSYEQYF
CDR3 DNA: TGTGCCAGCAGCCGGGGGACTAGCGGGGGCTCCTACGAGCAGTACTTC

J gene: TRBJ2-2
D gene: TRBD1
clone size: .
V gene: TRBV29-1
CDR3 protein: CSVEDRQGVNTGELFF
CDR3 DNA: TGCAGCGTTGAAGATCGACAGGGAGTGAACACCGGGGAGCTGTTTTTT

J gene: TRBJ2-7
D gene: .
clone size: once
V gene: TRBV30
CDR3 protein: CAWDRSGTESYEQYF
CDR3 DNA: TGTGCCTGGGACAGGTCCGGGACGGAGAGTTACGAGCAGTACTTC

J gene: TRBJ2-3
D gene: .
clone size: .
V gene: TRBV29-1
CDR3 protein: CSENPRDSSTDTQYF
CDR3 DNA: TGCAGCGAAAACCCCAGGGACTCTAGCACAGATACGCAGTATTTT

J gene: TRBJ2-5
D gene: TRBD1
clone size: .
V gene: TRBV9
CDR3 protein: CASSGRTGYGQETQYF
CDR3 DNA: TGTGCCAGCAGCGGGAGGACAGGGTATGGGCAAGAGACCCAGTACTTC

J gene: TRBJ2-5
D gene: TRBD2
clone size: .
V gene: TRBV4-1
CDR3 protein: CASSRTSGGETQYF
CDR3 DNA: TGCGCCAGCAGTCGGACTAGCGGGGGAGAGACCCAGTACTTC

J gene: TRBJ2-7
D gene: TRBD2
clone size: .
V gene: TRBV29-1
CDR3 protein: CSVEALSPGLAGLTYEQYF
CDR3 DNA: TGCAGCGTTGAAGCTTTATCCCCGGGACTAGCGGGATTAACGTACGAGCAGTACTTC

J gene: TRBJ2-3
D gene: TRBD1
clone size: once
V gene: TRBV6-6
CDR3 protein: CASSYDREQKYF
CDR3 DNA: TGTGCCAGCAGTTACGACAGGGAGCAAAAGTATTTT